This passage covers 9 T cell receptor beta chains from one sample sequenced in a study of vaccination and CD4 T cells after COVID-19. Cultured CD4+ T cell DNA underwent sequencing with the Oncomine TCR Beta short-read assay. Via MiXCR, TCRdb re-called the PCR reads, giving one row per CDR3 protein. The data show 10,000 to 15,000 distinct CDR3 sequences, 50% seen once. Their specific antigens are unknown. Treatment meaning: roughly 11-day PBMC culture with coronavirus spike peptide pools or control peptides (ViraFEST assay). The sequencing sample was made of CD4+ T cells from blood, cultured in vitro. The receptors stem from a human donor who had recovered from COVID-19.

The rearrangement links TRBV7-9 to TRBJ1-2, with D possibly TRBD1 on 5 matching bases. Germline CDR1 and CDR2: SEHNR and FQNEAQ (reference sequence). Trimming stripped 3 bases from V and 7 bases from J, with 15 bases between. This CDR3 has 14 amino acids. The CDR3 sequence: CASSLGEGVGGYTF. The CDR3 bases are TGTGCCAGCAGCTTGGGGGAGGGAGTCGGTGGCTACACCTTC.

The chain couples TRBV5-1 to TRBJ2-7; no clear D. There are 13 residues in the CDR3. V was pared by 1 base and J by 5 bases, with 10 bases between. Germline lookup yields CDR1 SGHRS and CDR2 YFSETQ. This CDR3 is CASSLSRSDEQYF. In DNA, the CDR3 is TGCGCCAGCAGCTTGAGCAGGTCCGACGAGCAGTACTTC.

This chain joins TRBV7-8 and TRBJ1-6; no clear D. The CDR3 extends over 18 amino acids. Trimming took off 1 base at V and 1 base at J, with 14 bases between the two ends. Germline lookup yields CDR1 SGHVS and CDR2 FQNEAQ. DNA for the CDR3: TGTGCCAGCAGCTTAGGCAGATCCCAGTTTTCCTATAATTCACCCCTCCACTTT. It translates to CASSLGRSQFSYNSPLHF.

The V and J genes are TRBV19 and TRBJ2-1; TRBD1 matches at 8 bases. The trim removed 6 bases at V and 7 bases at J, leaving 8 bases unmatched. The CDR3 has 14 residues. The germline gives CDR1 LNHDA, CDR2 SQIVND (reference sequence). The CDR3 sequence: CASSPTGARNEQFF. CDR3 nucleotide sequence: TGTGCCAGTAGCCCGACAGGGGCTAGGAATGAGCAGTTCTTC.

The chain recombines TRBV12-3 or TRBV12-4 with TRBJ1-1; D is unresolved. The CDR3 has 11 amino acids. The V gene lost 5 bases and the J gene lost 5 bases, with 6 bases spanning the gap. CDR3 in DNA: TGTGCCAGCAGTCCGATGACTGAAGCTTTCTTT. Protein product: CASSPMTEAFF.

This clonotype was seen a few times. The CDR3 bases are TGTGCCACGCTAGGTGACAGGTACAATGAGCAGTTCTTC. Its translation is CATLGDRYNEQFF. V gene TRBV6-1 combines with J gene TRBJ2-1, with a weak D call TRBD1 (6 bases). Trimming took 10 bases from V and 4 from J, leaving 14 bases between them. This CDR3 contains 13 residues. Germline CDR1 MNHNS, CDR2 SASEGT.

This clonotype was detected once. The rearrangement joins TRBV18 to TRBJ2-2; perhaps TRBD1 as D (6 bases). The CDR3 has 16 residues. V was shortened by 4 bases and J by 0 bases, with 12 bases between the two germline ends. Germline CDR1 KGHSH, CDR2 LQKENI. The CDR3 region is CASSLRDKPNTGELFF. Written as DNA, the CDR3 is TGTGCCAGCTCACTCCGGGACAAACCGAACACCGGGGAGCTGTTTTTT.

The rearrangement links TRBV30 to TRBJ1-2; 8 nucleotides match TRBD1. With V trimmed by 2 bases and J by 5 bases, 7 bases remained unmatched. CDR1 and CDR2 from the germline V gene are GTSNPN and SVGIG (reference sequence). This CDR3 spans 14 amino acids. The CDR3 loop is CAWSSGQGPYGYTF. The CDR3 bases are TGTGCCTGGAGTAGCGGACAGGGACCGTATGGCTACACCTTC. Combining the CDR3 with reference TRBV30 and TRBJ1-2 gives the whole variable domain SQTIHQWPATLVQPVGSPLSLECTVEGTSNPNLYWYRQAAGRGLQLLFYSVGIGQISSEVPQNLSASRPQDRQFILSSKKLLLSDSGFYLCAWSSGQGPYGYTFGSGTRLTVV.

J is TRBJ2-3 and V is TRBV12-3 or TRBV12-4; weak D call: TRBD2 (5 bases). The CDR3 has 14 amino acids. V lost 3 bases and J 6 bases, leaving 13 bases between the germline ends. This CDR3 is CASSFEGFTDTQYF. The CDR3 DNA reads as TGTGCCAGCAGTTTCGAGGGTTTCACGGATACGCAGTATTTT.